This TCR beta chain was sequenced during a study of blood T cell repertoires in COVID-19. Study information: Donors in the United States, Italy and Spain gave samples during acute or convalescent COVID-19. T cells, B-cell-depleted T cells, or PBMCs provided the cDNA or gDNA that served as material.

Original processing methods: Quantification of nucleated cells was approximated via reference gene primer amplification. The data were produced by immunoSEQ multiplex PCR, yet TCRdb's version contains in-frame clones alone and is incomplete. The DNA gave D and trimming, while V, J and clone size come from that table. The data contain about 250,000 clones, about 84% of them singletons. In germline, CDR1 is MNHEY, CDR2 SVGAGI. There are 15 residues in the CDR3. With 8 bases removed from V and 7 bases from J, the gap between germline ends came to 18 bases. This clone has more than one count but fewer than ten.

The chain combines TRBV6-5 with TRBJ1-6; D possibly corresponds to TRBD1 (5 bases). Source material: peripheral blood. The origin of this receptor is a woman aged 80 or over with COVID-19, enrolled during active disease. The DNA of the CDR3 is TGTGCCAGCCATAAGGGTGACAGTGACAATTCACCCCTCCACTTT. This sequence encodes CASHKGDSDNSPLHF.